This T cell receptor (beta chain) was identified during a study of OX40 agonist ivuxolimab in advanced cancers. Clones were read by immunoSEQ multiplex PCR, and TCRdb kept only the in-frame ones, dropping some. The sample contains about 35,000 clones, 70% to 85% of which appear only once. This CDR3 region has 14 residues. V gave up 4 bases and J gave up 5 bases, with 11 bases separating them. Germline CDR1 is MGHRA and CDR2 is YSYEKL. The origin of this receptor is an adult with an advanced solid tumor such as melanoma, head and neck, liver or kidney cancer. Source: CD4+ or CD8+ T cells sorted from blood, taken in a trial of the OX40 agonist ivuxolimab. This chain connects TRBV4-1 to TRBJ2-2; D is possibly TRBD1 or TRBD2 (5 bases each). This chain's CDR3 is CASSRGSETGELFF. The CDR3 DNA follows: TGCGCCAGCAGCCGGGGGAGTGAGACCGGGGAGCTGTTTTTT.